One and the same sample provided the 29 T cell receptor beta chains below, sequenced in a study of cytomegalovirus exposure and HLA in healthy donors. 13 Jbeta primers and 60 Vbeta primers were used for the PCR. Sequencing was performed with immunoSEQ multiplex PCR; in TCRdb, only in-frame clones are kept and a portion is missing. The repertoire holds 90,000 to 110,000 clones, with around 15% as singletons. The sequenced material came from PBMCs. These receptors came from a female donor in good health and CMV-seronegative.

This clone was seen a single time. The CDR3 DNA reads TGTGCCAGCAGTGGGATGCCACCGGGACAGGGTTCAGATACGCAGTATTTT. It is translated as CASSGMPPGQGSDTQYF. V usage is TRBV6-1 and J usage is TRBJ2-3, with 9 bases fitting TRBD1. The CDR3 extends over 17 amino acids. The germline gives CDR1 MNHNS, CDR2 SASEGT. V lost 4 bases and J lost 4; bases outside the gene matches: 12.

This rearrangement joins TRBV28 to TRBJ2-7; 8 bases map to TRBD1. This CDR3 comprises 14 residues. Germline trimming cut 6 bases from V and 5 bases from J; bases unmatched to any gene: 9. CDR1 and CDR2 (germline): MDHEN, SYDVKM. CDR3 sequence reads: CASSLDRGFDEQYF. The CDR3 nucleotides are TGTGCCAGCAGCCTAGACAGGGGATTCGACGAGCAGTACTTC. The whole variable domain, remainder taken from reference TRBV28 and TRBJ2-7, is DVKVTQSSRYLVKRTGEKVFLECVQDMDHENMFWYRQDPGLGLRLIYFSYDVKMKEKGDIPEGYSVSREKKERFSLILESASTNQTSMYLCASSLDRGFDEQYFGPGTRLTVT.

The CDR3 loop reads CASSPDLRTGSTAKNIQYF. The CDR3, as DNA: TGCGCCAGCAGCCCCGACCTAAGGACAGGGTCAACAGCCAAAAACATTCAGTACTTC. The chain recombines TRBV5-1 with TRBJ2-4; 8 bases agree with TRBD1. V was clipped by 4 bases and J by 0 bases; unmatched bases: 15. The germline gives CDR1 SGHRS, CDR2 YFSETQ. There are 19 residues in the CDR3.

This clone has just a few counts. V gene TRBV9 combines with J gene TRBJ2-3; TRBD1 agrees at 8 bases. This CDR3 comprises 18 residues. Looked up from germline, CDR1 is SGDLS and CDR2 is YYNGEE. V lost 2 bases, J lost 4 bases, and 15 bases stayed unmatched. The CDR3 coding sequence is TGTGCCAGCAGCGTCACCCTAAGGGGACAGGAAGATCCAGATACGCAGTATTTT. Translation: CASSVTLRGQEDPDTQYF.

The V call is TRBV4-3, the J call TRBJ2-7; the D gene is possibly TRBD1 (6 bases). The V end lost 1 base, the J end lost 0 bases, and 10 bases lay between the germline ends. This CDR3 contains 15 residues. CDR1 is LGHNA and CDR2 is YSLEER in the germline V gene. CDR3 sequence reads: CASSQAGESSYEQYF. The CDR3 nucleotides read TGCGCCAGCAGCCAAGCAGGGGAGAGCTCCTACGAGCAGTACTTC.

The chain joins TRBV7-2 to TRBJ2-1; 8 nucleotides match TRBD2. J gave up 5 bases and V 4 bases, and 7 bases lay outside the gene matches. This CDR3 is built from 15 residues. Germline V gene data show CDR1 as SGHTA and CDR2 as FQGNSA. The CDR3, as DNA: TGTGCCAGCAGCTCCGGGACTAGGTGGGACAATGAGCAGTTCTTC. Amino acids: CASSSGTRWDNEQFF.

Only a few counts were recorded for this clone. J is TRBJ1-5 and V is TRBV4-1; 10 positions match TRBD1. The CDR3 runs to 15 residues. Germline V CDR1 and CDR2: MGHRA, YSYEKL. J lost 9 bases, V lost 4 bases, and 9 bases had no gene match. CDR3 protein: CASSPGQGVIWPQHF. CDR3 sequence (DNA): TGCGCCAGCAGCCCCGGACAGGGGGTGATCTGGCCCCAGCATTTT.

The chain recombines TRBV27 with TRBJ2-7; possible D gene TRBD1, 5 bases. Trimming shortened V by 2 bases and J by 8 bases, and 16 bases separated the two germline ends. The CDR3 is 14 amino acids. The germline CDR1 and CDR2 sequences are MNHEY and SMNVEV (reference sequence). The CDR3 region has the DNA TGTGCCAGCAGTTTAACGCAGGGATCAACCCAGCAGTACTTC. Its protein product is CASSLTQGSTQQYF.

This rearrangement joins TRBV11-2 to TRBJ2-5; 13 bases map to TRBD2. Germline V gene lookup returns CDR1 SGHAT and CDR2 FQNNGV. This CDR3 has 16 amino acids. V lost 4 bases and J lost 7; bases outside the gene matches: 9. The CDR3 protein is CASSSRLAGGPGTQYF. The CDR3 bases are TGTGCCAGCAGCTCCCGACTAGCGGGGGGCCCGGGGACCCAGTACTTC.

This chain uses TRBV19 with TRBJ2-3; TRBD1 aligns across 11 bases. Germline CDR1 reads LNHDA; CDR2 reads SQIVND (reference sequence). V lost 7 bases to trimming and J lost 5 bases; unmatched junction nucleotides: 8. The CDR3 is 15 residues long. In nucleotides, the CDR3 is TGTGCCAGTACCCAGGACAGGGGGCTGAGAGATACGCAGTATTTT. Its translation is CASTQDRGLRDTQYF. The full variable domain, rest sourced from reference TRBV19 and TRBJ2-3, is DGGITQSPKYLFRKEGQNVTLSCEQNLNHDAMYWYRQDPGQGLRLIYYSQIVNDFQKGDIAEGYSVSREKKESFPLTVTSAQKNPTAFYLCASTQDRGLRDTQYFGPGTRLTVL.

This clone was observed a few times. The chain joins TRBV5-1 to TRBJ2-5, with 8 nucleotides matching TRBD1. The CDR3 contains 16 residues. Germline V lookup: CDR1 SGHRS, CDR2 YFSETQ. Unmatched junction bases numbered 10, after V lost 1 base and J lost 5 bases. The DNA for the CDR3 is TGCGCCAGCAGCTTGCGACCAGGGGGCGCGTTGGAGACCCAGTACTTC. Its protein is CASSLRPGGALETQYF. Combining the CDR3 with reference TRBV5-1 and TRBJ2-5 gives the whole variable domain KAGVTQTPRYLIKTRGQQVTLSCSPISGHRSVSWYQQTPGQGLQFLFEYFSETQRNKGNFPGRFSGRQFSNSRSEMNVSTLELGDSALYLCASSLRPGGALETQYFGPGTRLLVL.

This clone was detected only a few times. The chain couples TRBV27 to TRBJ1-5; 7 bases fit TRBD1. Germline loops: CDR1 MNHEY, CDR2 SMNVEV (reference sequence). The CDR3 runs to 16 residues. Trimming removed 5 bases from V and 7 bases from J; junction bases left unmatched: 14. The DNA for the CDR3 is TGTGCCAGCAGTCCTACGACGACAGGGAGCGGACAGCCCCAGCATTTT. This codes for CASSPTTTGSGQPQHF.

The chain links TRBV5-8 to TRBJ2-5, with TRBD1 matching 7 bases. This CDR3 has 14 residues. Germline V gives CDR1 SGHTS, CDR2 YDEGEE. Trimming cost V 4 bases and J 3 bases; bases outside gene matches: 6. The CDR3 protein is CASSAETGKETQYF. The CDR3, as DNA: TGTGCCAGCAGCGCCGAGACAGGGAAAGAGACCCAGTACTTC.

This clone was detected a few times. The chain employs TRBV6-5 and TRBJ1-1, with D maybe TRBD1 (5 bases). The CDR3 has 14 amino acids. From germline, CDR1 is MNHEY and CDR2 SVGAGI. Trimming stripped 6 bases from V and 5 bases from J, with 16 bases between. This CDR3 is CASRGQGRGTEAFF. In DNA, the CDR3 is TGTGCCAGCAGGGGTCAGGGAAGGGGAACTGAAGCTTTCTTT.

The chain is built from TRBV18 and TRBJ2-1; 9 bases line up with TRBD2. The V gene end was trimmed by 3 bases and the J gene end by 4 bases; junction bases not matched to a gene: 4. Germline values: CDR1 KGHSH, CDR2 LQKENI. The CDR3 is 15 amino acids. CDR3 sequence: CASSPERGAYNEQFF. In DNA form, the CDR3 reads TGTGCCAGCTCACCCGAGCGGGGGGCTTACAATGAGCAGTTCTTC.

This chain uses TRBV15 with TRBJ1-2; D ambiguous. V lost 0 bases and J 4 bases, leaving 9 bases between the germline ends. The germline CDR1 and CDR2 sequences are LNHNV and YYDKDF (reference sequence). This CDR3 comprises 14 residues. CDR3 loop: CATSRDGERYGYTF. CDR3 bases: TGTGCCACCAGCAGAGATGGCGAGCGCTATGGCTACACCTTC.

The V gene is TRBV5-4, the J gene TRBJ2-7, with 9 bases lining up with TRBD2. CDR3 length: 15 amino acids. The junction had 5 bases not matched to a gene; V was cut back by 4 bases and J by 0 bases. Per germline, CDR1 SGHNT and CDR2 YYREEE (reference sequence). CDR3 DNA sequence: TGTGCCAGCAGCAGGACTAGCGAAAGCTCCTACGAGCAGTACTTC. Its protein is CASSRTSESSYEQYF.

This clone has more than one count but fewer than ten. The chain recombines TRBV2 with TRBJ1-5; D is undetermined. Trimming took off 8 bases at V and 0 bases at J, with 14 bases between the two ends. Germline CDR1 reads SNHLY; CDR2 reads FYNNEI. The CDR3 covers 15 residues. The CDR3 bases are TGTGCCAGCCGAGAGAGTCGTTATAGCAATCAGCCCCAGCATTTT. Translation: CASRESRYSNQPQHF.

This clone was counted only a few times. The CDR3 nucleotides read TGTGCCACCAGCAGAGATTTTGGACAGGGCTACAATGAGCAGTTCTTC. Translation gives CATSRDFGQGYNEQFF. V is TRBV15 and J is TRBJ2-1; 8 nucleotides align to TRBD1. V trimming: 0 bases; J trimming: 3 bases; junction bases outside the gene matches: 4. Per germline, CDR1 LNHNV and CDR2 YYDKDF (reference sequence). This CDR3 contains 16 residues.

This clone was detected only a few times. The J gene is TRBJ1-5, the V gene TRBV5-5, with D possibly matching TRBD1 (5 bases). CDR3 size: 16 residues. The germline CDR1 and CDR2 sequences are SGHKS and YYEKEE (reference sequence). The ends were cut back, 2 bases at V and 3 bases at J, with 15 bases in the middle. CDR3 amino acids: CASSLLREGYNQPQHF. The CDR3 DNA follows: TGTGCCAGCAGCTTACTAAGGGAGGGGTACAATCAGCCCCAGCATTTT.

This clone was counted a few times. The rearrangement joins TRBV11-2 to TRBJ1-2; TRBD1 agrees at 8 bases. Germline CDR1 and CDR2: SGHAT and FQNNGV. The CDR3 is 15 amino acids. Trimming took 6 bases from V and 5 from J; bases not matched to a gene: 11. CDR3 nucleotide sequence: TGTGCCAGCAGTTTCACGGACAGGGACGAATATGGCTACACCTTC. Residues: CASSFTDRDEYGYTF.

In its sample, this clone was seen a few times. The rearrangement joins TRBV5-7 to TRBJ2-3; D call uncertain. TRBV5-7 falls under the ORF class, with uncertain function. CDR3 size: 15 residues. V lost 1 base to trimming and J lost 0 bases, with 9 bases between them. The CDR3 sequence: CASSLPHTSTDTQYF. DNA of the CDR3: TGTGCCAGCAGCTTGCCGCATACTAGCACAGATACGCAGTATTTT.

This clone was seen a few times. The V gene is TRBV7-2, the J gene TRBJ2-2, with D unclear. This CDR3 has 16 residues. Germline V gene lookup returns CDR1 SGHTA and CDR2 FQGNSA. Trimming removed 1 base at V and 0 bases at J, with 9 bases between. The CDR3 DNA is TGTGCCAGCAGCTTAGGGCCATACGCGAACACCGGGGAGCTGTTTTTT. Its protein is CASSLGPYANTGELFF.

This clone has a handful of counts. The gene calls are TRBV6-5 and TRBJ2-2; TRBD1 matches 9 bases. V shed 2 bases, J shed 4 bases, and the junction held 5 bases outside the gene matches. CDR3 size: 16 residues. Looked up from germline, CDR1 is MNHEY and CDR2 is SVGAGI. This CDR3 reads CASSYGTGLVTGELFF. As DNA, the CDR3 is TGTGCCAGCAGTTACGGGACAGGGCTTGTCACCGGGGAGCTGTTTTTT.

Only a few counts were recorded for this clone. The chain employs TRBV7-2 and TRBJ2-7; 9 bases fit TRBD2. The germline gives CDR1 SGHTA, CDR2 FQGNSA. The CDR3 contains 14 residues. J gave up 4 bases and V 4 bases, and 5 bases lay outside the gene matches. The CDR3, as DNA: TGTGCCAGCAGCTCGGGACTAGCAGGATACGAGCAGTACTTC. As protein: CASSSGLAGYEQYF.

For this clone: This sample also contains other DNA sequences that code for the same CDR3. The chain couples TRBV20-1 to TRBJ2-7; D possibly corresponds to TRBD1 (5 bases). Germline V gene data show CDR1 as DFQATT and CDR2 as SNEGSKA (reference sequence). This CDR3 contains 11 residues. V gave up 3 bases and J gave up 3 bases, with 6 bases separating them. As DNA, the CDR3 is TGCAGTGCTAGTAGGGGCTACGAGCAGTACTTC. This sequence encodes CSASRGYEQYF.

In DNA, the CDR3 is TGCGCCAGCAGCTTGGAAGCGGGCATGAACACTGAAGCTTTCTTT. This sequence encodes CASSLEAGMNTEAFF. The chain links TRBV5-1 to TRBJ1-1; D uncertain. Germline V gene sequence: CDR1 SGHRS, CDR2 YFSETQ. This CDR3 comprises 15 residues. The V and J ends lost 0 bases and 0 bases respectively, with 9 bases between them.

The chain carries TRBV6-1 and TRBJ1-1; unclear D gene. Per germline, CDR1 MNHNS and CDR2 SASEGT. The CDR3 covers 14 residues. Trimming removed 7 bases from V and 12 bases from J, with 24 bases in between. The CDR3 DNA is TGTGCCAGCACCTTTGGCGGGAGGCAGTTATCTACTTTCTTT. Protein product: CASTFGGRQLSTFF.

This chain joins TRBV11-2 and TRBJ2-7; a weak D match, TRBD1 (6 bases). V lost 3 bases to trimming and J lost 0 bases, with 15 bases between them. Germline-derived CDR1 and CDR2 are SGHAT and FQNNGV. This CDR3 contains 16 residues. CDR3 protein: CASSFTGTSSSYEQYF. CDR3 nucleotides: TGTGCCAGCAGCTTTACCGGGACATCGAGCTCCTACGAGCAGTACTTC.